This record concerns one T cell receptor (beta chain) sequence. What it recognizes is unknown. The CDR3 extends over 15 amino acids. Per the germline V gene, CDR1 is MRHNA and CDR2 is SNTAGT. Trimming stripped 3 bases from V and 4 bases from J, with 14 bases between. This sample was included in a study of shared clonotypes between healthy human individuals. Turning to the study itself: Researchers assigned three CD4 naive, three CD4 memory, two CD8 naive and one CD8 memory plate to each donor. Study-wide results and caveats: An anticipated effect of sequencing depth on clonotype sharing among donors was recognized. Non-shared clonotypes had lower generation probabilities than those shared by all four donors.

Libraries were prepared by immunoSEQ multiplex PCR; TCRdb keeps only in-frame clonotypes and omits some of them. The table shows more than 2 million clones, with 85% to 95% occurring only once. The rearrangement links TRBV6-4 to TRBJ2-3, with D perhaps matching TRBD2 (5 bases). The receptor was derived from a young man in good health. Material: naive CD4+ T cells sorted from blood. Subset given: CD45RA+ positively selected. The CDR3 protein is CASSELGGSADTQYF. The CDR3 region has the DNA TGTGCCAGCAGTGAGCTCGGTGGGAGTGCAGATACGCAGTATTTT.